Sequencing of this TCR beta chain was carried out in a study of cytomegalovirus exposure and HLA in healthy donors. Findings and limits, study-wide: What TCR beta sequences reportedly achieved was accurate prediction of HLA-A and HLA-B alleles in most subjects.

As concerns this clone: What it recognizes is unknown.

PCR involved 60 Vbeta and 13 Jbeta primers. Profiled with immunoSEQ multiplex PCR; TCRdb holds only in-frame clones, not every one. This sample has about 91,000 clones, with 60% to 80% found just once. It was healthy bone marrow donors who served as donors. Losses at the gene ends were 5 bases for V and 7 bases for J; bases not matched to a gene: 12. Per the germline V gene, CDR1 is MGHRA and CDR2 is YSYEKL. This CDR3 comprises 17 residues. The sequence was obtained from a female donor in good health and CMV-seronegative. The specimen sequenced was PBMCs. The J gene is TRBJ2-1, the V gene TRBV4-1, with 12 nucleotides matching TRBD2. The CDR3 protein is CASSGQGSGLAGNEQFF. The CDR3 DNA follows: TGCGCCAGCAGCGGACAGGGTTCAGGACTAGCGGGGAATGAGCAGTTCTTC.